This record concerns one TCR beta chain sequence. Which antigen it targets is not known. The sample holds no much larger clone one base away, and base qualities are not on file. The data originate from a study of T-cell reconstitution after alpha-beta-depleted transplantation in children (dated by TCRdb to the mid-2010s). At the level of the whole study: The study quantitatively tracked T-cell immune reconstitution after TCRalphabeta/CD19-depleted allogeneic hematopoietic cell transplantation in children using TCR repertoire profiling.

What the authors observed across the whole study: In some patients, the high TCRbeta diversity seen at day 60 was put down to recipient T cells and intrathymic progenitors that had survived conditioning. Over the following months the frequencies of hyperexpanded clones went down, and after one year T-cell counts and TCRbeta diversity were mostly credited to newly produced T cells. About two months after transplant, the apparently early recovery of alphabetaT-cell counts reportedly depended on just several hundred clones that had expanded rapidly and came from non-depleted graft cells.

The sample's treatment or condition label, decoded: allogeneic hematopoietic cell transplantation with graft depleted of TCRalphabeta T cells and CD19 B cells. The transplant recipients were children given TCRalphabeta/CD19-depleted allogeneic hematopoietic cell grafts. Based on the germline V gene (reference sequence), the CDR1 and CDR2 sequences are SEHNR and FQNEAQ. Trimming accounts for 5 bases at V and 7 bases at J, while the number of junction bases matched to no gene is 3. The CDR3 covers 12 residues, taking in both the cysteine and the phenylalanine. CDR3 DNA is the only sequence kept; it has 36 bases, read in frame from the first base. The library was produced with PCR. The data were produced on an Illumina HiSeq 2500. Molecular barcoding was employed in the preparation of TCR libraries, with unique molecular identifiers being used to normalize TCRbeta repertoire quantification. Using fastp trimming at Q25 and MiXCR clonotype assembly, TCRdb reanalyzed the public sequencing data and kept in-frame beta chains. A single entry per CDR3 protein holds the most common genes and DNA from its merged rows. Present in this sample are 600,000 or so distinct CDR3 sequences, about 21% of which were seen just once. The ten largest clones add up to roughly 15% of the sample.

The TCR sequence derives from a boy in the first two years of life who had a stem cell transplant for acute myeloid leukemia, so the T cells may come from the graft donor. The rearranged chain carries TRBV7-9 and TRBJ2-7, with 9 central nucleotides matching TRBD1. The sequenced sample was PBMCs, mostly from graft donor cells, obtained 360 days after TCRalphabeta/CD19-depleted stem cell transplant. The CDR3 here reads CASSRTGEEQYF. The DNA is as follows: TGTGCCAGCAGCCGGACAGGGGAAGAGCAGTACTTC.